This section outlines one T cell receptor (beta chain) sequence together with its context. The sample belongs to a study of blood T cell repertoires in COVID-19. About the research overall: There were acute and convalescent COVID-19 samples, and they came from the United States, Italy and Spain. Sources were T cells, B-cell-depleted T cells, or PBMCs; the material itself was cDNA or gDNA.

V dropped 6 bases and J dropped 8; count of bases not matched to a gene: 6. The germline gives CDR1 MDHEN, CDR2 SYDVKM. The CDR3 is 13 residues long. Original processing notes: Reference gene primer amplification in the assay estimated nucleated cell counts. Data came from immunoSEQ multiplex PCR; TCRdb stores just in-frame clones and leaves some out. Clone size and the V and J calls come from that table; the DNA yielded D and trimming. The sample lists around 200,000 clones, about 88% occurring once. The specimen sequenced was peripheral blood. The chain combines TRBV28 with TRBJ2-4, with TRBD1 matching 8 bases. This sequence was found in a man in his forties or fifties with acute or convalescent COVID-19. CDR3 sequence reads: CASRMDRVDIQYF. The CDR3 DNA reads TGTGCCAGCAGGATGGACAGGGTAGACATTCAGTACTTC.